This T cell receptor (beta chain) stems from a study of breast tumors, draining lymph nodes, adjacent tissues. The lymph nodes were axillary draining lymph nodes from breast cancer patients. From the multiplex PCR reads, TCRdb called clonotypes with MiXCR, one entry per CDR3 protein. The data hold about 300,000 distinct CDR3 sequences, with 30% to 35% observed a single time. Study outcomes and limitations: Tumor repertoires ranked between lymph nodes and nontumor tissue in diversity, with V and J gene preferences. Tumor and nontumor repertoires were significantly more similar in luminal-like than in basal-like breast cancer.

Germline values: CDR1 DFQATT, CDR2 SNEGSKA (reference sequence). This CDR3 comprises 14 residues. Trimming stripped 1 base from V and 7 bases from J, with 14 bases between. In this sample, this clonotype turned up many times. The antigen remains undetermined. This clonotype was sampled from a female donor with breast cancer. Some clones in this sample may be carry-over from other donors' samples. This chain links TRBV20-1 with TRBJ2-1; D is unresolved. Sequenced material: axillary lymph node tissue. CDR3 DNA: TGCAGTGCTAGAGTCATGTCCCTAGGGAATGAGCAGTTCTTC. This sequence encodes CSARVMSLGNEQFF.